This record concerns one T cell receptor beta chain sequence. Its antigen is currently unknown. Systemic immunosuppression or autoimmune disease history was grounds to exclude patients. Cycle 7 day 1, cycle 4 day 1, and baseline were the timepoints at which blood was sampled. This specimen comes from a study of OX40 agonist ivuxolimab in advanced cancers. Study in general: In three patients, partial responses were observed, one with hepatocellular carcinoma and two with cutaneous melanoma. Notes on the study in general: CD8+ T cells showed, on average, more clonal expansion than CD4+ cells.

Profiled with immunoSEQ multiplex PCR; TCRdb holds only in-frame clones, not every one. The sample lists some 59,000 clones, under 95% seen once, with 8.7% in the top ten. The sample was CD4+ or CD8+ T cells sorted from blood, taken in a trial of the OX40 agonist ivuxolimab. The clonotype comes from an adult with an advanced solid tumor such as melanoma, head and neck, liver or kidney cancer.

The CDR3 sequence is CASSFAQGSYEQYF. CDR3 in DNA: TGTGCCAGCAGTTTCGCACAGGGTTCCTACGAGCAGTACTTC. The J gene is TRBJ2-7, the V gene TRBV27, with D perhaps matching TRBD1 (6 bases). V gave up 3 bases and J gave up 1 base, with 10 bases separating them. CDR1 and CDR2 from the germline V gene are MNHEY and SMNVEV (reference sequence). The CDR3 contains 14 residues.